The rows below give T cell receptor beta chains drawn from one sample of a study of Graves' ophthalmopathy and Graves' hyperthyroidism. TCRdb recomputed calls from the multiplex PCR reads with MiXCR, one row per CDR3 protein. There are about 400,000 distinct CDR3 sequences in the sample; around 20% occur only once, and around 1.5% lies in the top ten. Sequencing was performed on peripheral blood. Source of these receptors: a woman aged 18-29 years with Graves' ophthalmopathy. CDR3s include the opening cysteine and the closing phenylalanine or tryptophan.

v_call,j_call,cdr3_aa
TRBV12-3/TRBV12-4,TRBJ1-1,CASSLRGGGEAFF
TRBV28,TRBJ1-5,CASSAYLLDPRGQPQHF
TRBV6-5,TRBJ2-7,CASWSTVYEQYF
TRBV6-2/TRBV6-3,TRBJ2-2,CASSYFSGRGTGELFF
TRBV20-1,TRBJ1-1,CSASPEDRMDTEAFF
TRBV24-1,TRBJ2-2,CATSDLDRDTGELFF
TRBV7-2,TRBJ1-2,CASSPNGYGYTF
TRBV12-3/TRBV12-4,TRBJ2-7,CASSSRDRGDEQYF
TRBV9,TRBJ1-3,CASSVEWTERNTIYF
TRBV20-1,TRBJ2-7,CSAPLGGPYNEQYF
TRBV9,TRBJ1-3,CASSAGQPGISGNTIYF
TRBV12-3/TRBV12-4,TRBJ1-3,CASSFAGGGRINTIYF
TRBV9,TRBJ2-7,CASSPRDRAQEIDEQYF
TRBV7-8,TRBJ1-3,CASSQSGGNTIYF
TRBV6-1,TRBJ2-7,CASSEPPSYEQYF
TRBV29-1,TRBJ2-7,CSVEGPPYEQYF
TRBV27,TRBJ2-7,CASSSPGQPRYEQYF
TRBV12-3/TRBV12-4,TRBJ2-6,CASSTFSGANVLTF
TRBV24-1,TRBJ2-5,CATSRRGALGETQYF
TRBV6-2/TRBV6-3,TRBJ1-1,CASRLDSMNTEAFF
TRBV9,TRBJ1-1,CASSVGEMNTEAFF
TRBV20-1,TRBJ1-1,CSARPFSTGVNTEAFF